These 20 T cell receptor beta chains came from one sample sequenced in a study of regulatory T cells in long-lasting Graves disease (dated by TCRdb to the early 2020s). Libraries were made using multiplex PCR. The sequencing machine was an Illumina HiSeq 4000. iRepertoire HTBI primers and Arm-PCR amplification of CDR3 regions were used to construct TCR beta libraries. TCRdb cleaned the public reads at Q25 with fastp, built clones with MiXCR and kept in-frame beta chains. Rows with one shared CDR3 protein collapse into an entry with the most common genes and DNA. This sample is represented by 450,000 to 500,000 distinct CDR3 sequences; roughly 15% of them were singletons. The top ten hold less than 15% of the sample. The meaning of the sample's time point label: newly diagnosed GD, antithyroid drugs for less than 3 months. For both TCR sequencing and RNA sequencing, RNA was extracted from PBMCs using TRIzol.

Separately, the same data were catalogued under a study of T cells in Graves' hyperthyroidism and ophthalmopathy.

The sequencing used peripheral blood mononuclear cells (PBMCs), collected at new diagnosis, from a patient treated with antithyroid drugs. The source of these receptors is a man aged 35-49 years with Graves disease. Donor details come from another sample of the same person, matched by shared clones.

The CDR3 spells CASFGGARTEAFF. DNA of the CDR3: TGTGCCAGTTTTGGGGGGGCTCGGACTGAAGCTTTCTTT. The genes are TRBV12-3 or TRBV12-4 and TRBJ1-1, with D possibly being TRBD1 (6 bases). Trimming cost V 9 bases and J 5 bases, with 16 bases left between them. This CDR3 contains 13 residues.

This clonotype occurred many times. The J gene is TRBJ2-2, the V gene TRBV27; a possible D gene is TRBD2 (6 bases). Trimming took off 3 bases at V and 8 bases at J, with 10 bases between the two ends. Germline V gene data show CDR1 as MNHEY and CDR2 as SMNVEV (reference sequence). This CDR3 spans 13 amino acids. CDR3 in DNA: TGTGCCAGCAGTTTGCGGGGTCTAGGGGAGCTGTTTTTT. Encoded protein: CASSLRGLGELFF.

This clonotype was picked up many times. The genes are TRBV20-1 and TRBJ2-2; D perhaps matches TRBD1 (5 bases). The CDR3 loop spans 13 amino acids. The V gene's germline CDR1 is DFQATT and CDR2 SNEGSKA (reference sequence). V lost 3 bases and J lost 3, with 8 bases in between. CDR3: CSARDTYTGELFF. The CDR3 DNA sequence: TGCAGTGCTAGGGACACCTACACCGGGGAGCTGTTTTTT.

At least ten counts were recorded for this clonotype. J is TRBJ2-5 and V is TRBV11-2; D gene unclear. Deletions cut 1 base from V and 5 bases from J, with 11 bases between. CDR1 is SGHAT, CDR2 FQNNGV, per germline. The CDR3 has 14 amino acids. This CDR3 is CASSLGAVIETQYF. DNA of the CDR3: TGTGCCAGCAGCTTAGGGGCAGTTATCGAGACCCAGTACTTC.

The genes are TRBV10-3 and TRBJ2-2; a possible D gene is TRBD2 (5 bases). CDR3 length equals 18 residues. Germline loops: CDR1 ENHRY, CDR2 SYGVKD. Deletions cut 2 bases from V and 2 bases from J, with 18 bases between. The CDR3 DNA is TGTGCCATCAGTGAGACCACGGGATTCTCCCTTAACACCGGGGAGCTGTTTTTT. Translating it yields CAISETTGFSLNTGELFF.

The sample holds one count of this clonotype. CDR3 in amino acids: CASSNLGLGADTQYF. CDR3 sequence (DNA): TGTGCCAGTAGTAATCTGGGACTAGGCGCAGATACGCAGTATTTT. The genes are TRBV19 and TRBJ2-3; the match to TRBD2 covers 8 bases. Germline V lookup: CDR1 LNHDA, CDR2 SQIVND (reference sequence). The CDR3 has 15 residues. Germline trimming cut 4 bases from V and 4 bases from J; bases unmatched to any gene: 7.

To note about this clonotype: Compared with germline, one end of the junction differs, possibly owing to a read error. The chain couples TRBV15 to TRBJ2-1; 8 nucleotides align to TRBD1. The CDR3 contains 13 residues. Germline V lookup: CDR1 LNHNV, CDR2 YYDKDF (reference sequence). The CDR3: CATSPRQGSEQLF. In DNA, the CDR3 is TGTGCCACCAGCCCCCGACAGGGGAGTGAGCAGCTCTTC. Filled out from reference TRBV15 and TRBJ2-1, the complete variable domain reads DAMVIQNPRYQVTQFGKPVTLSCSQTLNHNVMYWYQQKSSQAPKLLFHYYDKDFNNEADTPDNFQSRRPNTSFCFLDIRSPGLGDTAMYLCATSPRQGSEQLFGPGTRLTVL.

This clonotype was counted many times. The V and J genes are TRBV28 and TRBJ2-2; 12 nucleotides agree with TRBD2. Germline V gene lookup returns CDR1 MDHEN and CDR2 SYDVKM. V trimming: 6 bases; J trimming: 7 bases; junction bases outside the gene matches: 9. The CDR3 length is 16 residues. CDR3 loop: CASRLELLAGGGELFF. CDR3 in DNA: TGTGCCAGCAGATTGGAGTTACTAGCGGGAGGCGGGGAGCTGTTTTTT.

In regard to this clonotype: A far bigger clonotype differs at one base, so this is likely a read error. The chain joins TRBV11-2 to TRBJ2-1; D unresolved. CDR3 length: 15 amino acids. Per the germline V gene, CDR1 is SGHAT and CDR2 is FQNNGV. CDR3 DNA sequence: TGTGCCAGCAGCTTAGATGTTCACGGGCCTAATGAGCAGTCCTTC. It translates to CASSLDVHGPNEQSF.

The chain couples TRBV19 to TRBJ2-1; D possibly corresponds to TRBD2 (5 bases). Trimming removed 7 bases from V and 10 bases from J, with 23 bases in between. The CDR3 extends over 15 amino acids. CDR1 is LNHDA, CDR2 SQIVND, per germline (reference sequence). In nucleotides, the CDR3 is TGTGCCAGTACTTATTCCTCCGAGCGGCCACTGGAGCAGTTCTTC. Encoded protein: CASTYSSERPLEQFF.

As concerns this clonotype: A much larger clone differs by one base, so this may be a read error. The chain employs TRBV15 and TRBJ2-5, with D possibly being TRBD2 (6 bases). Per germline, CDR1 LNHNV and CDR2 YYDKDF (reference sequence). This CDR3 has 14 residues. Deletions cut 7 bases from V and 5 bases from J, with 17 bases between. CDR3 DNA sequence: TGTGCCACCACGGAAAGCGGAGGGAGGGAGACCCAGTACTTC. Translating it yields CATTESGGRETQYF.

This clonotype was recorded many times. The chain couples TRBV15 to TRBJ2-7, with D hard to call. V was cut by 1 base and J by 1 base, with 14 bases left in between. CDR3 length equals 16 residues. The germline gives CDR1 LNHNV, CDR2 YYDKDF (reference sequence). For the CDR3, the DNA is TGTGCCACCAGCAGAGTGATGTCTGCGGATTCCTACGAGCAGTACTTC. Residues: CATSRVMSADSYEQYF.

A remark on this clonotype: A single base separates this from a much larger clone, so it may be a read error. Because it lacks the conserved phenylalanine or tryptophan at the end, this CDR3 is likely a read error. This rearrangement joins TRBV20-1 to TRBJ2-1; 8 nucleotides line up with TRBD2. The CDR3 has 13 amino acids. J lost 3 bases, V lost 6 bases, and 4 bases had no gene match. Germline CDR1 and CDR2: DFQATT and SNEGSKA (reference sequence). The CDR3 DNA is TGCAGTGCCGGGACTAGTAACTACAATGAGCAGTTCCTC. Its protein is CSAGTSNYNEQFL.

This clonotype was seen a few times. The rearrangement joins TRBV19 to TRBJ2-2; D may be TRBD2 (6 bases). The germline V and J ends were trimmed by 5 bases and 6 bases, with 13 bases remaining between them. CDR3 length: 14 residues. Germline loops: CDR1 LNHDA, CDR2 SQIVND (reference sequence). This CDR3 is CASSLGSHPGELFF. CDR3 DNA: TGTGCCAGTAGTCTCGGGAGTCATCCCGGGGAGCTGTTTTTT.

This clonotype appeared many times. This CDR3 reads CASSLTPTAGGSDTQYF. CDR3 sequence (DNA): TGTGCCAGCAGCTTAACCCCTACAGCGGGAGGTTCAGATACGCAGTATTTT. The chain couples TRBV7-9 to TRBJ2-3, with 9 bases lining up with TRBD2. V trimming: 2 bases; J trimming: 4 bases; junction bases outside the gene matches: 10. Germline CDR1 reads SEHNR; CDR2 reads FQNEAQ (reference sequence). This CDR3 is built from 17 residues.

The J gene is TRBJ1-2, the V gene TRBV19; unclear D gene. The CDR3 covers 13 residues. V was clipped by 0 bases and J by 5 bases, with 7 bases between them. CDR1 and CDR2 from the germline V gene are LNHDA and SQIVND (reference sequence). The CDR3, as DNA: TGTGCCAGTAGTATAGAAAGAGGGTATGGCTACACCTTC. Its protein is CASSIERGYGYTF.

This chain joins TRBV2 and TRBJ2-3; D gene uncertain. The CDR3 loop spans 15 amino acids. Between the trimmed V and J ends, which lost 5 bases and 10 bases, there was a span of 22 bases. From germline, CDR1 is SNHLY and CDR2 FYNNEI. CDR3 coding DNA: TGTGCCAGCAGTTACTCCGGCCCAATAGCTTATGCGCAGTATTTT. This sequence encodes CASSYSGPIAYAQYF.

This clonotype has a handful of counts. The J gene is TRBJ1-4, the V gene TRBV5-1; 8 bases align to TRBD1. The junction had 8 bases not matched to a gene; V was cut back by 4 bases and J by 6 bases. Per the germline V gene, CDR1 is SGHRS and CDR2 is YFSETQ. The CDR3 is 15 amino acids. CDR3 region: CASSKGTGRHEKLFF. In DNA form, the CDR3 reads TGCGCCAGCAGCAAAGGGACAGGCCGGCATGAAAAACTGTTTTTT.

This chain links TRBV24-1 with TRBJ1-1; D gene uncertain. The V end lost 4 bases, the J end lost 9 bases, and 11 bases lay between the germline ends. Germline V lookup: CDR1 KGHDR, CDR2 SFDVKD. The CDR3 runs to 12 residues. CDR3 region: CATSDPHDKAFF. Written as DNA, the CDR3 is TGTGCCACCAGTGACCCACATGACAAAGCTTTCTTT.

V usage is TRBV30 and J usage is TRBJ1-5, with 8 bases fitting TRBD1. J was trimmed by 9 bases and V by 1 base; bases with no gene match: 11. The CDR3 extends over 15 amino acids. Germline loops: CDR1 GTSNPN, CDR2 SVGIG (reference sequence). CDR3 sequence reads: CAWSADRVQRTPQHF. In DNA form, the CDR3 reads TGTGCCTGGAGTGCGGACAGGGTACAGCGGACGCCCCAGCATTTT.